This T cell receptor beta chain was identified in a study of cytomegalovirus exposure and HLA in healthy donors. The PCR contained 60 Vbeta and 13 Jbeta primers. Here immunoSEQ multiplex PCR was the method, and the copy in TCRdb shows in-frame clones only, minus some. This sample has about 140,000 clones, with approximately 78% found just once. Study-wide results and caveats: The authors judged a highly shared variant cluster likely a sequencing artifact. TCR beta sequences reportedly predicted most subjects' HLA-A and HLA-B alleles accurately. Reportedly, a later analysis found an Asian-associated ancestry cluster had fewer N-insertions than the roughly 630-donor mean. Confirmation in vitro established that a few CMV-associated chains were specific for CMV antigens.

CDR1 is MGHRA and CDR2 is YSYEKL in the germline V gene. V was shortened by 0 bases and J by 4 bases, with 16 bases between the two germline ends. The CDR3 is made up of 16 amino acids. This clone appeared a single time. Its specificity is not known. The receptor was derived from a man between 18 and 29 years old in good health and CMV-seropositive. The material sequenced was PBMCs. The chain is built from TRBV4-1 and TRBJ2-7; a weak D match, TRBD2 (7 bases). The CDR3 spells CASSQDTGASGYEQYF. The CDR3 bases are TGCGCCAGCAGCCAAGATACGGGGGCTAGCGGTTACGAGCAGTACTTC.